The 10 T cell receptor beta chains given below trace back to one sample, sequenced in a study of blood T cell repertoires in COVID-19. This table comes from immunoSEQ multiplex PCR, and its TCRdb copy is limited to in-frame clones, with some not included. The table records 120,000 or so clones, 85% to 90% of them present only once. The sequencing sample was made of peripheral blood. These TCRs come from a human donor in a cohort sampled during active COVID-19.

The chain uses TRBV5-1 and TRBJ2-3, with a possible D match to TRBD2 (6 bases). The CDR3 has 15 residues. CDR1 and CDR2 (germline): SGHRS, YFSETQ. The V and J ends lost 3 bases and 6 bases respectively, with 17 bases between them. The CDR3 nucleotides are TGCGCCAGCAGCTACGGGACTGCCATGGGGGATACGCAGTATTTT. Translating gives CASSYGTAMGDTQYF.

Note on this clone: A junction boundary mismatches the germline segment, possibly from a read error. CDR3 sequence reads: CASGLVSQGFNF. CDR3 bases: TGTGCTAGTGGTTTGGTCTCCCAGGGTTTCAACTTC. The rearrangement uses TRBV12-5 and TRBJ1-2; a possible D gene is TRBD1 (5 bases). The CDR3 spans 12 residues. CDR1 is LGHNT and CDR2 is FRNRAP in the germline V gene.

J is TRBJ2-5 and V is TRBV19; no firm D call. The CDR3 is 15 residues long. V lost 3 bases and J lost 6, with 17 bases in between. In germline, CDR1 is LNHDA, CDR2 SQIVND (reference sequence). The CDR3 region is CASSMVWLDPKTQYF. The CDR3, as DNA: TGTGCCAGTAGTATGGTTTGGCTAGATCCGAAGACCCAGTACTTC.

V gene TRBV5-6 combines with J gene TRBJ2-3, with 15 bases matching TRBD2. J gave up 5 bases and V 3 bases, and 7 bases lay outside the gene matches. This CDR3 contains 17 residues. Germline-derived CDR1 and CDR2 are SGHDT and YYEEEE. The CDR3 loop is CASSYRTSGREGDTQYF. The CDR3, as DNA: TGTGCCAGCAGCTACAGGACTAGCGGGAGGGAGGGAGATACGCAGTATTTT. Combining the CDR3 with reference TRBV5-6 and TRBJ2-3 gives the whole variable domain DAGVTQSPTHLIKTRGQQVTLRCSPKSGHDTVSWYQQALGQGPQFIFQYYEEEERQRGNFPDRFSGHQFPNYSSELNVNALLLGDSALYLCASSYRTSGREGDTQYFGPGTRLTVL.

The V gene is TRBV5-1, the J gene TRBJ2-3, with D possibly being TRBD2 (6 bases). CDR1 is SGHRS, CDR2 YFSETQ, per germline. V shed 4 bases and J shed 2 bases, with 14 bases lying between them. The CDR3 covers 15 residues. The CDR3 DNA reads TGCGCCAGCAGCACCACTAGCCAAATCACAGATACGCAGTATTTT. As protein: CASSTTSQITDTQYF.

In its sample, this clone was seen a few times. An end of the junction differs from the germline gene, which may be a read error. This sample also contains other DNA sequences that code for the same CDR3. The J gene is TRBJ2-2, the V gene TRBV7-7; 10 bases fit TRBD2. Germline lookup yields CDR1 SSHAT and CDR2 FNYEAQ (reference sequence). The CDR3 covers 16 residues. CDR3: CASSPTGTSVTGELFF. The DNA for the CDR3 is TGTGCTAGCAGCCCGACGGGGACTAGCGTGACCGGGGAGCTGTTTTTT.

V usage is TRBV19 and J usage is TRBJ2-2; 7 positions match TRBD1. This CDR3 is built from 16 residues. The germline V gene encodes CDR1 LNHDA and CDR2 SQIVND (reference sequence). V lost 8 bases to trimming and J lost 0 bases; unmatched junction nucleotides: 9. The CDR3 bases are TGTGCCAGTTCTTCGACCGGGACAGCGAACACCGGGGAGCTGTTTTTT. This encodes CASSSTGTANTGELFF.

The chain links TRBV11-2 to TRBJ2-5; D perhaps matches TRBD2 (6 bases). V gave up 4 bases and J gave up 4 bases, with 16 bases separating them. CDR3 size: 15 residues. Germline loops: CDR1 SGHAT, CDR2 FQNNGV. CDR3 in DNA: TGTGCCAGCAGCTCGAGTGGGGACTCCCGAGAGACCCAGTACTTC. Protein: CASSSSGDSRETQYF.

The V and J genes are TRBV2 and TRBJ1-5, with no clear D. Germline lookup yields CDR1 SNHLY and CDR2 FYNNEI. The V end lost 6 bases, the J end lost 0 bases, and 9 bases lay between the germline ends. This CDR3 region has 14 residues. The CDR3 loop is CASREFYSNQPQHF. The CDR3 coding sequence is TGTGCCAGCAGAGAATTTTATAGCAATCAGCCCCAGCATTTT.

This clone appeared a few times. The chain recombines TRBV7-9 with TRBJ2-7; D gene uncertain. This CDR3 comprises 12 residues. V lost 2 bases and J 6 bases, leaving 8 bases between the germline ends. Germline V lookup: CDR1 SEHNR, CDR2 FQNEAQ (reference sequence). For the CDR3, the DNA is TGTGCCAGCAGCTTAATATCTGTCGAGCAGTACTTC. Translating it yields CASSLISVEQYF.